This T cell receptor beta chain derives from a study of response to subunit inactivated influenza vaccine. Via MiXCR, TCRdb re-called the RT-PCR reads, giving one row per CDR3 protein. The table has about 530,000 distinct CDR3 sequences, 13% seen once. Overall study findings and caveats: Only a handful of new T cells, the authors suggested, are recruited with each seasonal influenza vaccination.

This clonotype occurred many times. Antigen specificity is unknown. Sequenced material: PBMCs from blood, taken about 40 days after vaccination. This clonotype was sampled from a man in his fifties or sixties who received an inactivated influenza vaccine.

CDR3 protein: CASSNRQGAYNEQFF. CDR3 bases: TGTGCCAGCAGCAATAGACAGGGGGCCTACAATGAGCAGTTCTTC. V is TRBV7-6 and J is TRBJ2-1; 9 positions agree with TRBD1. The CDR3 length is 15 residues. V shed 5 bases, J shed 2 bases, and the junction held 4 bases outside the gene matches. Germline CDR1 and CDR2: SGHVS and FNYEAQ.